The entry below gives a single T cell receptor (beta chain) sequence along with its context. These data are taken from a study of shared clonotypes between healthy human individuals. Across the study: The cohort comprised a couple of women and a few men. Their ages spanned 18 to 49 years.

Unsorted PBMC replicate PCRs used about 290 ng DNA, 32,000 or so T cell genomes. Assay used: immunoSEQ multiplex PCR; TCRdb lists only in-frame clones, some missing. There are around 530,000 clones in the sample; roughly four fifths occur only once, and around 11% lies in the top ten. Caucasian adults residing in Nashville, Tennessee made up all the donors. Samples left unsorted employed approximately 90 million PBMCs for genomic DNA. V lost 2 bases to trimming and J lost 1 base, with 6 bases between them. CDR1 and CDR2 from the germline V gene are SSHAT and FNYEAQ (reference sequence). This CDR3 is built from 14 residues.

The sequenced sample consisted of PBMCs. The gene calls are TRBV7-7 and TRBJ2-1; no clear D gene. This TCR derives from a woman aged 40 to 50 in good health. Some clones in this sample may be carry-over from other donors' samples. This CDR3 reads CASSLSSSYNEQFF. The DNA of the CDR3 is TGTGCCAGCAGCTTAAGCAGTTCCTACAATGAGCAGTTCTTC.